These 21 T cell receptor beta chains were sequenced from one sample in a study of T cells in Graves' hyperthyroidism and ophthalmopathy. RNA transcripts were the template for amplifying TCR beta CDR3 regions. With the HTBI primer set, the TCR CDR3 went through a first round of RT-PCR. In TCRdb, the multiplex PCR reads were re-called with MiXCR into one record per CDR3 protein. The sample lists around 700,000 distinct CDR3 sequences, roughly a sixth occurring once. The source material was blood. The receptors derive from a woman between 45 and 60 years old with Graves' hyperthyroidism that later progressed to Graves' ophthalmopathy.

This clonotype has more than one count but fewer than ten. The CDR3 loop is CSADRDFEAFF. CDR3 bases: TGCAGTGCGGACAGGGACTTTGAAGCTTTCTTT. The chain links TRBV20-1 to TRBJ1-1; 8 bases line up with TRBD1. CDR3 length equals 11 residues. The V segment lost 6 bases and the J segment 7 bases; nucleotides outside the gene matches: 4. Germline V gene lookup returns CDR1 DFQATT and CDR2 SNEGSKA (reference sequence).

This clonotype was recorded a few times. The chain employs TRBV5-5 and TRBJ2-1; possible D gene TRBD1, 6 bases. The CDR3 has 13 amino acids. V was cut by 4 bases and J by 9 bases, with 14 bases left in between. Germline CDR1 and CDR2: SGHKS and YYEKEE (reference sequence). The CDR3 DNA follows: TGTGCCAGCAGCGTCGAGGGGGTGGGTGAGCAGTTCTTC. This sequence encodes CASSVEGVGEQFF.

This clonotype was seen a handful of times. This chain uses TRBV12-3 or TRBV12-4 with TRBJ2-7, with TRBD2 as a possible D gene (6 bases). The CDR3 has 14 amino acids. V lost 6 bases, J lost 6 bases, and 18 bases lay in between. The CDR3 nucleotides read TGTGCCAGCAGCGGAGGGGTAGTTGCCGGCGAGCAGTACTTC. Protein product: CASSGGVVAGEQYF.

The chain combines TRBV19 with TRBJ2-1; D remains ambiguous. Germline values: CDR1 LNHDA, CDR2 SQIVND (reference sequence). The length of the CDR3 is 15 residues. V was trimmed by 5 bases and J by 0 bases, leaving 11 bases between them. The CDR3 sequence is CASSPIGGSYNEQFF. CDR3 DNA: TGTGCCAGTAGTCCCATTGGTGGCTCCTACAATGAGCAGTTCTTC.

Only a few counts were recorded for this clonotype. The rearrangement joins TRBV18 to TRBJ1-4; D possibly corresponds to TRBD1 (5 bases). V was shortened by 2 bases and J by 12 bases, with 25 bases between the two germline ends. The CDR3 runs to 17 residues. Germline values: CDR1 KGHSH, CDR2 LQKENI. Written as DNA, the CDR3 is TGTGCCAGCTCACCAGGCTTACGCGGGACCCAAGGCTCGGAACTGTTTTTT. This encodes CASSPGLRGTQGSELFF.

This chain joins TRBV5-1 and TRBJ1-1; perhaps TRBD1 as D (5 bases). Trimming removed 3 bases at V and 5 bases at J, with 14 bases between. The germline gives CDR1 SGHRS, CDR2 YFSETQ. This CDR3 comprises 14 residues. The CDR3 sequence: CASSWAGGSTEAFF. The CDR3 DNA follows: TGCGCCAGCAGCTGGGCGGGGGGAAGTACTGAAGCTTTCTTT. The variable domain in full, with the rest retrieved from reference TRBV5-1 and TRBJ1-1, is KAGVTQTPRYLIKTRGQQVTLSCSPISGHRSVSWYQQTPGQGLQFLFEYFSETQRNKGNFPGRFSGRQFSNSRSEMNVSTLELGDSALYLCASSWAGGSTEAFFGQGTRLTVV.

This clonotype occurred a few times. The chain carries TRBV29-1 and TRBJ2-1, with 10 bases identical to TRBD1. J lost 8 bases, V lost 5 bases, and 3 bases had no gene match. This CDR3 has 12 residues. CDR1 SQVTM and CDR2 ANQGSEA come from the germline V gene. The CDR3 DNA is TGCAGCGTTTCGGACAGGGGGTATGAGCAGTTCTTC. Its translation: CSVSDRGYEQFF.

This rearrangement joins TRBV10-3 to TRBJ2-3; 7 bases map to TRBD1. V gave up 2 bases and J gave up 1 base; unmatched junction bases: 0. This CDR3 comprises 14 residues. The germline V gene encodes CDR1 ENHRY and CDR2 SYGVKD. The chain's CDR3 is CAISEQGGTDTQYF. CDR3 in DNA: TGTGCCATCAGTGAGCAGGGGGGCACAGATACGCAGTATTTT.

CDR3 protein: CASNAVTYTF. The DNA of the CDR3 is TGTGCCAGCAACGCCGTAACGTACACCTTC. This chain connects TRBV6-1 to TRBJ1-2; D is ambiguous. This CDR3 contains 10 residues. The V gene lost 7 bases and the J gene lost 11 bases, with 11 bases spanning the gap. Germline assignment: CDR1 MNHNS and CDR2 SASEGT.

This clonotype was counted between two and nine times. This chain joins TRBV12-3 or TRBV12-4 and TRBJ2-5; 8 nucleotides line up with TRBD1. V shed 11 bases, J shed 4 bases, and the junction held 15 bases outside the gene matches. The CDR3 runs to 15 residues. This chain's CDR3 is CASRISTGARETQYF. The CDR3, as DNA: TGTGCCTCTAGAATCTCGACAGGGGCAAGAGAGACCCAGTACTTC.

The chain carries TRBV6-2 or TRBV6-3 and TRBJ1-2; TRBD1 matches 10 bases. Per germline, CDR1 MNHEY and CDR2 SVGEGT. Losses at the gene ends were 0 bases for V and 8 bases for J; bases not matched to a gene: 6. The CDR3 contains 15 residues. The CDR3 bases are TGTGCCAGCAGTTACTCGAGACAGGGGGCTAGAGGCTACACCTTC. Protein: CASSYSRQGARGYTF.

This clonotype was seen ten or more times. The V call is TRBV5-5, the J call TRBJ2-1, with 10 positions matching TRBD1. The CDR3 totals 15 residues. Germline lookup yields CDR1 SGHKS and CDR2 YYEKEE (reference sequence). J was trimmed by 8 bases and V by 4 bases; bases with no gene match: 9. For the CDR3, the DNA is TGTGCCAGCAGCAAAACCGGGACAGGGGAAGATGAGCAGTTCTTC. This sequence encodes CASSKTGTGEDEQFF.

This clonotype was counted many times. The rearrangement uses TRBV3-1 and TRBJ1-1; D remains ambiguous. Trimming left V 0 bases short and J 4 bases short, with 9 bases between. The CDR3 consists of 14 residues. CDR1 LGHDT and CDR2 YNNKEL come from the germline V gene (reference sequence). The CDR3 DNA is TGTGCCAGCAGCCAAGATCAGGCAGGCACTGAAGCTTTCTTT. The encoded protein is CASSQDQAGTEAFF.

In this sample, this clonotype turned up a few times. The genes are TRBV24-1 and TRBJ2-7; D unresolved. The CDR3 runs 14 residues. Germline V gene lookup returns CDR1 KGHDR and CDR2 SFDVKD. V lost 5 bases and J 6 bases, leaving 16 bases between the germline ends. The CDR3 reads CATSVINPSAEQYF. CDR3 bases: TGTGCCACCAGTGTCATTAACCCCTCCGCCGAGCAGTACTTC.

There are many counts of this clonotype. This rearrangement joins TRBV3-1 to TRBJ2-7, with TRBD1 matching over 7 bases. Germline loops: CDR1 LGHDT, CDR2 YNNKEL (reference sequence). V shed 2 bases, J shed 0 bases, and the junction held 4 bases outside the gene matches. The CDR3 covers 15 residues. CDR3 DNA sequence: TGTGCCAGCAGCCAATGGGACAGCGTCTCCTACGAGCAGTACTTC. Residues: CASSQWDSVSYEQYF.

This clonotype was detected many times. The chain uses TRBV7-2 and TRBJ1-6, with D possibly TRBD1 on 5 matching bases. The CDR3 consists of 16 residues. Germline V gives CDR1 SGHTA, CDR2 FQGNSA. Deletions cut 4 bases from V and 7 bases from J, with 17 bases between. This CDR3 is CASSSLMGRENSPLHF. CDR3 in DNA: TGTGCCAGCAGCTCCCTCATGGGCAGGGAGAATTCACCCCTCCACTTT.

The gene calls are TRBV28 and TRBJ2-3; possible D gene TRBD1, 5 bases. Germline-derived CDR1 and CDR2 are MDHEN and SYDVKM. CDR3 length: 13 residues. V shed 11 bases and J shed 7 bases, with 19 bases lying between them. The CDR3, as DNA: TGTGCCTCCCAGGTTAGGGGCAAGTATACGCAGTATTTT. Residues: CASQVRGKYTQYF.

This clonotype occurred a few times. CDR3 region: CSVAGTHPGSEQFF. CDR3 sequence (DNA): TGCAGCGTGGCCGGGACACATCCTGGGAGTGAGCAGTTCTTC. The genes are TRBV29-1 and TRBJ2-1, with D tentatively TRBD1 (6 bases). V lost 6 bases, J lost 9 bases, and 21 bases lay in between. The CDR3 is 14 residues long. The germline gives CDR1 SQVTM, CDR2 ANQGSEA.

In its sample, this clonotype was seen many times. The chain links TRBV5-1 to TRBJ1-1; TRBD1 matches at 8 bases. Germline lookup yields CDR1 SGHRS and CDR2 YFSETQ. The junction had 13 bases not matched to a gene; V was cut back by 3 bases and J by 6 bases. The CDR3 runs to 16 residues. CDR3 amino acids: CASSYISIGQGAEAFF. CDR3 in DNA: TGCGCCAGCAGCTATATCTCGATCGGACAGGGTGCTGAAGCTTTCTTT.

The sample holds many counts of this clonotype. The chain couples TRBV10-2 to TRBJ2-5, with D possibly called TRBD1 or TRBD2 (5 bases each). The CDR3 has 14 residues. V lost 1 base and J 4 bases, leaving 10 bases between the germline ends. CDR1 is WSHSY and CDR2 is SAAADI in the germline V gene. The CDR3 loop reads CASSELGTGETQYF. CDR3 bases: TGCGCCAGCAGTGAGTTGGGGACGGGAGAGACCCAGTACTTC.

This clonotype occurred many times. The genes are TRBV6-2 or TRBV6-3 and TRBJ1-1; D remains ambiguous. Between the trimmed V and J ends, which lost 7 bases and 3 bases, there was a span of 21 bases. The germline V gene encodes CDR1 MNHEY and CDR2 SVGEGT. This CDR3 is 16 amino acids long. The CDR3 spells CASTSVTRFRDTEAFF. CDR3 bases: TGTGCCAGCACCTCAGTTACAAGGTTTCGGGACACTGAAGCTTTCTTT.